The next 11 T cell receptor beta chains were all read from a single sample in a study of OX40 agonist ivuxolimab in advanced cancers. Libraries were prepared by immunoSEQ multiplex PCR; TCRdb keeps only in-frame clonotypes and omits some of them. The top ten clones hold approximately 7% of a sample with around 81,000 clones, 80% to 90% of them seen once. The source was CD4+ or CD8+ T cells sorted from blood, collected in a trial of the OX40 agonist ivuxolimab. The receptors here all came from an adult with an advanced solid tumor such as melanoma, head and neck, liver or kidney cancer.

The chain joins TRBV10-1 to TRBJ2-5, with 10 bases lining up with TRBD2. V lost 6 bases and J lost 0; bases outside the gene matches: 13. There are 18 residues in the CDR3. CDR1 is WNHNN, CDR2 SYGVQD, per germline (reference sequence). CDR3 in DNA: TGCGCCAGCAGCGCCGGTCGGCTAGCGGGGGCGAACCAAGAGACCCAGTACTTC. Its protein is CASSAGRLAGANQETQYF.

V gene TRBV11-3 combines with J gene TRBJ1-5; a weak D match, TRBD1 (5 bases). The germline V gene encodes CDR1 SGHNT and CDR2 YENEEA. This CDR3 has 15 residues. V gave up 6 bases and J gave up 2 bases, with 14 bases separating them. CDR3 nucleotide sequence: TGTGCCAGCAGATGGACACGTTGGGGCAATCAGCCCCAGCATTTT. It translates to CASRWTRWGNQPQHF.

This chain uses TRBV4-3 with TRBJ2-1; D ambiguous. Trimming took 0 bases from V and 0 from J, leaving 12 bases between them. CDR1 LGHNA and CDR2 YSLEER come from the germline V gene. The CDR3 loop spans 17 amino acids. CDR3 nucleotides: TGCGCCAGCAGCCAAGATTCATGGGTCCGCTCCTACAATGAGCAGTTCTTC. Protein sequence: CASSQDSWVRSYNEQFF.

CDR3 nucleotides: TGTGCCAGCAGCTCTCGACAGGGTTCAGATACGCAGTATTTT. Translating gives CASSSRQGSDTQYF. The J gene is TRBJ2-3, the V gene TRBV5-4; 7 bases are a match to TRBD1. From germline, CDR1 is SGHNT and CDR2 YYREEE (reference sequence). With 3 bases clipped from V and 4 bases from J, the junction kept 5 bases outside the gene matches. The CDR3 length is 14 residues.

This chain uses TRBV19 with TRBJ1-5; D possibly corresponds to TRBD1 (5 bases). Germline V lookup: CDR1 LNHDA, CDR2 SQIVND (reference sequence). This CDR3 comprises 14 residues. Trimming shortened V by 1 base and J by 4 bases, and 8 bases separated the two germline ends. The CDR3 nucleotides are TGTGCCAGTAGTATAGCAGGGCCAAATCAGCCCCAGCATTTT. Its protein product is CASSIAGPNQPQHF.

The rearrangement links TRBV5-6 to TRBJ2-3, with TRBD1 as a possible D gene (5 bases). The CDR3 is 15 residues long. The germline CDR1 and CDR2 sequences are SGHDT and YYEEEE. Trimming cost V 6 bases and J 2 bases, with 16 bases left between them. Here the CDR3 DNA reads TGTGCCAGCACCACCAGGGCGGCTTACACAGATACGCAGTATTTT. Residues: CASTTRAAYTDTQYF.

The rearrangement uses TRBV6-5 and TRBJ1-5, with D possibly being TRBD1 (6 bases). CDR1 MNHEY and CDR2 SVGAGI come from the germline V gene. The CDR3 has 16 amino acids. The germline V and J ends were trimmed by 0 bases and 7 bases, with 16 bases remaining between them. The CDR3 sequence: CASSYSATGSGQPQHF. The CDR3 coding sequence is TGTGCCAGCAGTTACTCGGCAACAGGGTCCGGGCAGCCCCAGCATTTT.

Only a few counts were recorded for this clone. This sequence joins TRBV7-2 and TRBJ2-1; D gene unclear. Between the trimmed V and J ends, which lost 1 base and 6 bases, there was a span of 16 bases. Germline lookup yields CDR1 SGHTA and CDR2 FQGNSA. This CDR3 contains 16 residues. Here the CDR3 DNA reads TGTGCCAGCAGCTTAGTCTGGCTAGGAGCCTCCAATGAGCAGTTCTTC. Translating gives CASSLVWLGASNEQFF.

This clone occurred a few times. This chain uses TRBV18 with TRBJ2-7; TRBD1 aligns across 8 bases. The CDR3 length is 14 residues. CDR1 and CDR2 from the germline V gene are KGHSH and LQKENI. V was pared by 5 bases and J by 3 bases, with 6 bases of the junction left unmatched. Written as DNA, the CDR3 is TGTGCCAGCTCAGGACAGGGAGGAATCTACGAGCAGTACTTC. Its translation: CASSGQGGIYEQYF.

In regard to this clone: Germline and junction disagree at one end, which may indicate a read error. The chain combines TRBV6-5 with TRBJ1-2; TRBD1 is a possible D gene (6 bases). CDR3 size: 13 residues. Germline V CDR1 and CDR2: MNHEY, SVGAGI. The CDR3 coding sequence is TGTGCCATCAGTGACGGGGGCTGGTATGGCTACACCTTC. Its translation: CAISDGGWYGYTF.

This clone was counted a few times. The gene calls are TRBV5-4 and TRBJ2-1; TRBD1 might be the D (6 bases). The CDR3 length is 15 residues. Germline V gene sequence: CDR1 SGHNT, CDR2 YYREEE (reference sequence). V was clipped by 4 bases and J by 2 bases, with 13 bases between them. CDR3 DNA: TGTGCCAGCAGCCCGCAGGGGCAGACCTACAATGAGCAGTTCTTC. Protein product: CASSPQGQTYNEQFF.